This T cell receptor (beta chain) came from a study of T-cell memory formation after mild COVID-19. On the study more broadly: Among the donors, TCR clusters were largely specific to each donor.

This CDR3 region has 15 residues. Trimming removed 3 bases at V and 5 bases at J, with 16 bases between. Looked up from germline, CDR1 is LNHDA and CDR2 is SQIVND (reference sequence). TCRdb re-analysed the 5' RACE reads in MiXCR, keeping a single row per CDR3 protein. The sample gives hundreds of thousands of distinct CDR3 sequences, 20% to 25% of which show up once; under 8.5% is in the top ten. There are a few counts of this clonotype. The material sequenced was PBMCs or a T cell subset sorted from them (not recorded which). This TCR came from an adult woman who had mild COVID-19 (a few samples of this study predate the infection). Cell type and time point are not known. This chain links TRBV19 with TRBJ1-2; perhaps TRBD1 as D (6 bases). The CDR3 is CASSIPPDRWYGYTF. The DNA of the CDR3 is TGTGCCAGTAGTATCCCGCCTGACAGGTGGTATGGCTACACCTTC. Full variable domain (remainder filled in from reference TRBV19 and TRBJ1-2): DGGITQSPKYLFRKEGQNVTLSCEQNLNHDAMYWYRQDPGQGLRLIYYSQIVNDFQKGDIAEGYSVSREKKESFPLTVTSAQKNPTAFYLCASSIPPDRWYGYTFGSGTRLTVV.